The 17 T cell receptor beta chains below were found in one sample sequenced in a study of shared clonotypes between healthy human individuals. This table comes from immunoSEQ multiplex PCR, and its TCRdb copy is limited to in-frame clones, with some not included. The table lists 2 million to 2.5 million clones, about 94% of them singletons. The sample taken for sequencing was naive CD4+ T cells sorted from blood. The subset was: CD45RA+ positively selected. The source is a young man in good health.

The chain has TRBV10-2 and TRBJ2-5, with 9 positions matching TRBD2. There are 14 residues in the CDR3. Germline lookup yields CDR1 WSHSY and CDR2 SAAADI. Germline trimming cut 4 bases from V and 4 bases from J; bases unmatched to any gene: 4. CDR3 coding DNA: TGCGCCAGCAGTGCAGCGGGGGGTCGAGAGACCCAGTACTTC. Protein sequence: CASSAAGGRETQYF.

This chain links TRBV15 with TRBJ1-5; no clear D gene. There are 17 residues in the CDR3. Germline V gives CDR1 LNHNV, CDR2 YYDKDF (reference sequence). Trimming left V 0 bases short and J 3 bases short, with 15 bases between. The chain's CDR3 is CATSRDLLGNTNQPQHF. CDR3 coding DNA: TGTGCCACCAGCAGAGATTTACTGGGTAATACCAATCAGCCCCAGCATTTT. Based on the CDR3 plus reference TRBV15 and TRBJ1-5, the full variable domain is DAMVIQNPRYQVTQFGKPVTLSCSQTLNHNVMYWYQQKSSQAPKLLFHYYDKDFNNEADTPDNFQSRRPNTSFCFLDIRSPGLGDTAMYLCATSRDLLGNTNQPQHFGDGTRLSIL.

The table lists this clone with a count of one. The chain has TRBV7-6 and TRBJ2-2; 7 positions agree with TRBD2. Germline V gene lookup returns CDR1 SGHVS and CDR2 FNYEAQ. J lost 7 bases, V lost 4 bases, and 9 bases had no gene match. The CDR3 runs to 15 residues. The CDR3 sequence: CASSSILGGSGELFF. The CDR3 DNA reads TGTGCCAGCAGCTCCATCCTCGGGGGGAGCGGGGAGCTGTTTTTT.

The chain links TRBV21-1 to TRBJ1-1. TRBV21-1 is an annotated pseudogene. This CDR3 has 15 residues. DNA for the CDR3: TGTGCCAGCAGCAAAGCTCGGGATCCCGGGACTGAAGCTTTCTTT. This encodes CASSKARDPGTEAFF.

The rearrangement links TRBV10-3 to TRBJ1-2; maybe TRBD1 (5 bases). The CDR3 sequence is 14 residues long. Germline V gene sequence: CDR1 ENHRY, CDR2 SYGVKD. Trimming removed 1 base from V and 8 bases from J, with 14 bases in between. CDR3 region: CAISEFSTAEGYTF. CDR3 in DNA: TGTGCCATCAGTGAGTTCTCGACAGCAGAAGGCTACACCTTC.

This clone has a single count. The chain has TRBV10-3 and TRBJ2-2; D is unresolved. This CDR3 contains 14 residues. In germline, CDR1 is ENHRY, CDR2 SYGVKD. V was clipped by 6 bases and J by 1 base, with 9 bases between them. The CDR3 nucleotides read TGTGCCATCAGCGGTAGCCAGAACACCGGGGAGCTGTTTTTT. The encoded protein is CAISGSQNTGELFF.

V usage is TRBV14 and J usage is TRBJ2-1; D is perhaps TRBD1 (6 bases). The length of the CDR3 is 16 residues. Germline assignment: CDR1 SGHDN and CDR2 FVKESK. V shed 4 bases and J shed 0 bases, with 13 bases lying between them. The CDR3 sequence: CASSPARDTSYNEQFF. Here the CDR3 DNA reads TGTGCCAGCAGCCCAGCCCGGGACACCTCCTACAATGAGCAGTTCTTC.

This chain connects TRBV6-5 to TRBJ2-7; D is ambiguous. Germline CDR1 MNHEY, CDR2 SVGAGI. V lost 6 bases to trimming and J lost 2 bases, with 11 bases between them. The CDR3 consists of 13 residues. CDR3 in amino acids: CASRPDTTYEQYF. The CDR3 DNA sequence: TGTGCCAGCAGGCCCGACACGACCTACGAGCAGTACTTC.

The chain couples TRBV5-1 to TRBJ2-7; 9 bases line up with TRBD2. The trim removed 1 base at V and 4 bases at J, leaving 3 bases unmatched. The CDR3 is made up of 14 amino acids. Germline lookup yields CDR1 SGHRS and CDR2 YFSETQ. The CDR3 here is CASSLLREGYEQYF. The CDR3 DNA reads TGCGCCAGCAGCTTGTTGCGGGAGGGGTACGAGCAGTACTTC.

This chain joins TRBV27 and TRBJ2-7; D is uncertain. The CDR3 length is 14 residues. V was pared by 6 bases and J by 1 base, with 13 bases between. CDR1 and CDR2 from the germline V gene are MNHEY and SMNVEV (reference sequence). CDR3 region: CASSPVLASYEQYF. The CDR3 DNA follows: TGTGCCAGCAGCCCGGTTTTAGCATCCTACGAGCAGTACTTC.

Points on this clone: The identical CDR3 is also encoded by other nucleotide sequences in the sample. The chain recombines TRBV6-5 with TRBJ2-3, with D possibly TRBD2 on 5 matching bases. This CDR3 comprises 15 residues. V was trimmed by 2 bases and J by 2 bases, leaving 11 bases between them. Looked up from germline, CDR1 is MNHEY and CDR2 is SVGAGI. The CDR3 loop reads CASSYGGLSTDTQYF. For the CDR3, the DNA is TGTGCCAGCAGTTACGGAGGATTGTCCACAGATACGCAGTATTTT.

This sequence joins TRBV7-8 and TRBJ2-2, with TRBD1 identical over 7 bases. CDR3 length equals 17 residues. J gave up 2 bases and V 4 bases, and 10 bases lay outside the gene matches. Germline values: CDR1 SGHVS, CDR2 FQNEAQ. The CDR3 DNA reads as TGTGCCAGCAGCTGGGAAGGGGGCGTAATAAACACCGGGGAGCTGTTTTTT. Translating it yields CASSWEGGVINTGELFF.

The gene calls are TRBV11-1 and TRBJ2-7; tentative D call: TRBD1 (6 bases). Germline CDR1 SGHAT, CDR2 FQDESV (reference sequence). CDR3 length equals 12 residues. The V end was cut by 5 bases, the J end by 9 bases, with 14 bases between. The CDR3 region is CASSLIKGGQYF. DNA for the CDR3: TGTGCCAGCAGCCTCATCAAAGGGGGGCAGTACTTC.

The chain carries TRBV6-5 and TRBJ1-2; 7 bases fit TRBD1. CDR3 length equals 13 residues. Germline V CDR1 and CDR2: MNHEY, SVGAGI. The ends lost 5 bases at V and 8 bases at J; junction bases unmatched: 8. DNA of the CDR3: TGTGCCAGCAGTGGACCTGGGACAGAAGGCTACACCTTC. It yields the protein CASSGPGTEGYTF.

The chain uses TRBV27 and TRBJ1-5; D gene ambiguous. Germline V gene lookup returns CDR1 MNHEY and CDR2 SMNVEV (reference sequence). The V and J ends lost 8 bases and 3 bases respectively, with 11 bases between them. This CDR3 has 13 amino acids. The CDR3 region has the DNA TGTGCCAGCGGGAGGGCCGACAATCAGCCCCAGCATTTT. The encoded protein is CASGRADNQPQHF.

DNA of the CDR3: TGTGCCAGCAGCTCGCCCCGGGAAGATACGCAGTATTTT. Translation gives CASSSPREDTQYF. This chain connects TRBV11-2 to TRBJ2-3; TRBD2 is a possible D gene (5 bases). V was clipped by 4 bases and J by 5 bases, with 10 bases between them. The CDR3 is made up of 13 amino acids. Germline CDR1 SGHAT, CDR2 FQNNGV.

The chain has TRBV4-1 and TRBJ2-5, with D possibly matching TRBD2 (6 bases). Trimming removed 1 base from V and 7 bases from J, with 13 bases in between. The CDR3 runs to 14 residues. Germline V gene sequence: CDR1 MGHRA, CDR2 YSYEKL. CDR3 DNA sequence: TGCGCCAGCAGCCAAGTAGCGGACCCCGGGACCCAGTACTTC. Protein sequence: CASSQVADPGTQYF.